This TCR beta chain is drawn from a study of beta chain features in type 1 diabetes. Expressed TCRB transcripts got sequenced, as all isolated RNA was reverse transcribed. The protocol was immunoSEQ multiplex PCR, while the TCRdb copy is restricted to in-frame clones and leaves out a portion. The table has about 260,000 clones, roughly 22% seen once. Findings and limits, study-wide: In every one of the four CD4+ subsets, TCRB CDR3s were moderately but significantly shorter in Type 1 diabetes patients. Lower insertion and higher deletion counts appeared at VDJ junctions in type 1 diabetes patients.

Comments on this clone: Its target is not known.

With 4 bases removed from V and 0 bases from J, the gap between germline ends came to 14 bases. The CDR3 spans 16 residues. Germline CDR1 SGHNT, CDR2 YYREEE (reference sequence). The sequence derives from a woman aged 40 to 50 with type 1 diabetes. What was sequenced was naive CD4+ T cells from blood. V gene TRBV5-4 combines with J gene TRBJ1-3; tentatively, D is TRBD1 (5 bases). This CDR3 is CASSPGPGYSGNTIYF. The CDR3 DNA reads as TGTGCCAGCAGCCCTGGGCCAGGGTACTCTGGAAACACCATATATTTT.